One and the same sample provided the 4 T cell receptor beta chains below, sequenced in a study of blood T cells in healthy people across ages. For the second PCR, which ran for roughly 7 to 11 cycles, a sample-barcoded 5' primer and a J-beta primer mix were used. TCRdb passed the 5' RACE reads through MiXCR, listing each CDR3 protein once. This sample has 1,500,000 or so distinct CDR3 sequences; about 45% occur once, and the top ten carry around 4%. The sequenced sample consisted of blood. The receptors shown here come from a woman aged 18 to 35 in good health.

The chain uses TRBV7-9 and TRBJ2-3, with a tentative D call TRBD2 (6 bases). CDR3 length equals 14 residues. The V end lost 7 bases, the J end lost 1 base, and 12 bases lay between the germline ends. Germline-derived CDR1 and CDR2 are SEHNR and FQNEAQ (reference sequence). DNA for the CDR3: TGTGCCAGCATACTACTAGCCGGCACAGATACGCAGTATTTT. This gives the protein CASILLAGTDTQYF.

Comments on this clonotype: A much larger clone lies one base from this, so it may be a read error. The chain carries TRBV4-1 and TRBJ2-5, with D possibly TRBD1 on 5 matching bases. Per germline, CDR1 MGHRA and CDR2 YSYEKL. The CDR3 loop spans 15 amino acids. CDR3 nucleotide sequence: TGCGTCAGCAGCCAAGGCAGGGCGAAGGAGGAGACCCAGTACTTC. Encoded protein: CVSSQGRAKEETQYF.

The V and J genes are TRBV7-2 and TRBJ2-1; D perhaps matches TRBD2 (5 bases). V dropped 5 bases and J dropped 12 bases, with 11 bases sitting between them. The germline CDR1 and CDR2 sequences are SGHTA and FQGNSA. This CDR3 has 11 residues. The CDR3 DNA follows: TGTGCCAGCAGCGCTTTAGGACTGCAGTTCTTC. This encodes CASSALGLQFF.

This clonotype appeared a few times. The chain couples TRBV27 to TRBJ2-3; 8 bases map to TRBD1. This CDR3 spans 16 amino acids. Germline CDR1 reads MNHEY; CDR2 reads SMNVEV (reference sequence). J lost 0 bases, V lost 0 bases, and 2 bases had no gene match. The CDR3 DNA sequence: TGTGCCAGCAGTTTATCGGGACAGGCTAGCACAGATACGCAGTATTTT. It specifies CASSLSGQASTDTQYF.